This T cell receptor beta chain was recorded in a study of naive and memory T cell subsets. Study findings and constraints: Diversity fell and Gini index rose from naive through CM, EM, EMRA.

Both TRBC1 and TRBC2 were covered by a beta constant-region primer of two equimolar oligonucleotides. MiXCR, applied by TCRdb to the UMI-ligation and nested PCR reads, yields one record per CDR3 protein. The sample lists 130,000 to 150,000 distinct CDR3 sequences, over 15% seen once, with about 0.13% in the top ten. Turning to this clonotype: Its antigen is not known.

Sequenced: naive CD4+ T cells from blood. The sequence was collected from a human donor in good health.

The CDR3 loop reads CASRTLGETDTQYF. Here the CDR3 DNA reads TGCGCCAGCAGAACGCTAGGCGAAACAGATACGCAGTATTTT. The chain has TRBV4-3 and TRBJ2-3; D uncertain. V shed 6 bases and J shed 3 bases, with 13 bases lying between them. The length of the CDR3 is 14 residues. Germline lookup yields CDR1 LGHNA and CDR2 YSLEER.